This TCR beta chain was captured in a study of T cell responses to AZD1222 COVID-19 vaccine. On the study more broadly: The analysis combined second doses at about 4 or about 12 weeks. Findings and caveats of the study: It should be noted that donors were predominantly white British and more often female, and clonal diversity was possibly underestimated. Spike-wide vaccine-associated CD4 TCRs dominated at 160-218 and 743-854. Unmutated variant regions are reportedly targeted by nearly half of spike-specific TCRs.

A word on this clone: The antigen is unknown.

The CDR3 spans 16 residues. Losses at the gene ends were 3 bases for V and 4 bases for J; bases not matched to a gene: 7. Per germline, CDR1 SGHRS and CDR2 YFSETQ. Method: immunoSEQ multiplex PCR; TCRdb's copy keeps in-frame clones and lacks some. The top ten clones hold around 3.6% of a sample with more than 110,000 clones, less than 95% of them seen once. The sample here was peripheral blood, taken on day 0 of AZD1222 vaccination. The source of this sequence is an adult in good health. The rearrangement uses TRBV5-1 and TRBJ2-2; 9 bases are shared with TRBD2. The CDR3 DNA sequence: TGCGCCAGCAGCTGGCTAGCGGGGTCGGGCACCGGGGAGCTGTTTTTT. Protein: CASSWLAGSGTGELFF.